The sequence of this TCR beta chain was determined in a study of cytomegalovirus exposure and HLA in healthy donors. Worth noting for this clone: Its specificity is unknown.

CDR1 is SGHAT, CDR2 FQNNGV, per germline. The J segment lost 3 bases and the V segment lost 4 bases, leaving 6 bases of the junction unmatched. This CDR3 contains 15 residues. 13 Jbeta primers and 60 Vbeta primers were used for the PCR. TCRdb's table, derived via immunoSEQ multiplex PCR, lists solely in-frame clones and lacks some. Of under 200,000 clones in the sample, roughly 73% are singletons; the top ten hold just under 5%. General study points: Analyzed later, association rates of TCRs varied across HLA loci, with DRB1 most and HLA-C fewest.

The receptor comes from a male donor in good health and CMV-seronegative. Sequencing used PBMCs. V usage is TRBV11-2 and J usage is TRBJ1-1; 9 bases are shared with TRBD1. The CDR3 DNA follows: TGTGCCAGCAGCTATACGACAGGGGGGGACACTGAAGCTTTCTTT. The encoded protein is CASSYTTGGDTEAFF.